A selection of T cell receptor beta chains follows, all from one sample in a study of T cell responses to AZD1222 COVID-19 vaccine. Libraries were prepared by immunoSEQ multiplex PCR; TCRdb keeps only in-frame clonotypes and omits some of them. The sample includes fewer than 200,000 clones, 70% to 90% of them seen just once. The sequencing used peripheral blood, collected on day 0 of AZD1222 vaccination. The receptor source for this set is an adult in good health. Each CDR3 is given with its conserved first and last residue. A D gene is named only where the DNA matches it firmly. The size entry is marked missing in some rows and otherwise reads once, few, many or a size class.

V: TRBV4-3; D: -; size: -; J: TRBJ1-2; DNA: TGCGCCAGCAGCCAAGATAGGTTCCAGGGACGTGATGGCTACACCTTC; CDR3: CASSQDRFQGRDGYTF
V: TRBV7-3; D: TRBD2; size: -; J: TRBJ2-5; DNA: TGTGCCAGCAGCGCCGGGTCAGCGGGGGAGACCCAGTACTTC; CDR3: CASSAGSAGETQYF
V: TRBV28; D: -; size: -; J: TRBJ1-4; DNA: TGTGCCAGCAGTTACCCTCGTGGGGGGACTAATGAAAAACTGTTTTTT; CDR3: CASSYPRGGTNEKLFF
V: TRBV7-7; D: TRBD2; size: -; J: TRBJ2-3; DNA: TGTGCTAGCAGCTTACTAGCGGGAGAACCTACCACAGATACGCAGTATTTT; CDR3: CASSLLAGEPTTDTQYF
V: TRBV6-1; D: -; size: -; J: TRBJ1-2; DNA: TGTGCCAGCAGTGAAGCGCAAGCAGATTACGGCTACACCTTC; CDR3: CASSEAQADYGYTF
V: TRBV7-9; D: -; size: -; J: TRBJ1-5; DNA: TGTGCCAGCAGCTATAGCAATCAGCCCCAGCATTTT; CDR3: CASSYSNQPQHF
V: TRBV6-1; D: -; size: -; J: TRBJ1-2; DNA: TGTGCCAGCAGTGTGACAGTACTCGCGACCATTAACTATGGCTACACCTTC; CDR3: CASSVTVLATINYGYTF
V: TRBV19; D: -; size: -; J: TRBJ1-3; DNA: TGTGCCAGTAGTATTAGTGGGGGATCAAAAGGAAACACCATATATTTT; CDR3: CASSISGGSKGNTIYF
V: TRBV19; D: TRBD1; size: -; J: TRBJ1-2; DNA: TGTGCCAGTAGTCGACAGGGGATATACTATGGCTACACCTTC; CDR3: CASSRQGIYYGYTF
V: TRBV5-1; D: -; size: -; J: TRBJ2-3; DNA: TGCGCCAGCTATTCAAGAGATACGCAGTATTTT; CDR3: CASYSRDTQYF
V: TRBV11-2; D: -; size: -; J: TRBJ1-1; DNA: TGTGCCAGCAGCCGCGACCGGGTGGGGAACACTGAAGCTTTCTTT; CDR3: CASSRDRVGNTEAFF
V: TRBV18; D: TRBD1; size: -; J: TRBJ1-4; DNA: TGTGCCAGCTCACCTTCCGGGACAGGGTATGAAAAACTGTTTTTT; CDR3: CASSPSGTGYEKLFF
V: TRBV7-8; D: -; size: once; J: TRBJ2-2; DNA: TGTGCCAGCAGCTTAGAGTCAGGGGTAGGGGAGCTGTTTTTT; CDR3: CASSLESGVGELFF
V: TRBV5-1; D: -; size: -; J: TRBJ2-5; DNA: TGCGCCAGCAGCTTGGCCAGGGAAGAGACCCAGTACTTC; CDR3: CASSLAREETQYF
V: TRBV11-2; D: -; size: -; J: TRBJ2-7; DNA: TGTGCCAGCAGCTCGACTAGTACCGAGCAGTACTTC; CDR3: CASSSTSTEQYF
V: TRBV4-1; D: -; size: -; J: TRBJ1-5; DNA: TGCGCCAGCAGCCAAGACAGAGGGTTGGAGGGGAATCAGCCCCAGCATTTT; CDR3: CASSQDRGLEGNQPQHF
V: TRBV24-1; D: TRBD1; size: -; J: TRBJ2-6; DNA: TGTGCCACCGCGAGGACAGGGGCTGGGGCCAACGTCCTGACTTTC; CDR3: CATARTGAGANVLTF
V: TRBV18; D: TRBD1; size: -; J: TRBJ1-2; DNA: TGTGCCAGCTCACCGAGGACAGGGGAGGAGGTGGCCCACTTC; CDR3: CASSPRTGEEVAHF
V: TRBV10-2; D: -; size: -; J: TRBJ1-1; DNA: TGCGCCAGCAGCCCCCAGGGCATGGGCACTGAAGCTTTCTTT; CDR3: CASSPQGMGTEAFF